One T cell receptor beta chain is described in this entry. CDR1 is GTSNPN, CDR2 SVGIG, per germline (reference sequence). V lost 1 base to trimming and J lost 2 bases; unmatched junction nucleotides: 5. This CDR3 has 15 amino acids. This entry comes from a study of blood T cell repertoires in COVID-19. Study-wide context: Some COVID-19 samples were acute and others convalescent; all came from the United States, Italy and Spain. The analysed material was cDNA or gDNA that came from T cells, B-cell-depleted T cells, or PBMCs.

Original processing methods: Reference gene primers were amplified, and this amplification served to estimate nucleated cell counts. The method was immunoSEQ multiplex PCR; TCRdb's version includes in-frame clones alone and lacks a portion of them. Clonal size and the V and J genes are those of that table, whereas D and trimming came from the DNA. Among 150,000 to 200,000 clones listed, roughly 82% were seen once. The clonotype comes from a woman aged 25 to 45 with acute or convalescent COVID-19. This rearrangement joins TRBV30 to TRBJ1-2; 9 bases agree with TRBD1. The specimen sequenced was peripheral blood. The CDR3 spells CAWSEGDRANYGYTF. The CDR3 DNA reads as TGTGCCTGGAGTGAGGGGGACAGGGCAAACTATGGCTACACCTTC.